Listed below are T cell receptor beta chains from one sample, sequenced in a study of cytomegalovirus exposure and HLA in healthy donors. Sequenced by immunoSEQ multiplex PCR; TCRdb stores in-frame clones only, minus some. The table has over 75,000 clones, roughly 79% seen once. The sequencing input was PBMCs. The source of these receptors is a female donor in good health and CMV-seronegative. Each CDR3 is given with its conserved first and last residue. The D gene is left open where the match is weak. A clone size is listed for some rows: how often the clone was seen (once, few, many), or a class if it is expanded.

v_call,clone_size,j_call,cdr3_length,d_call,cdr3_nt,cdr3_aa
TRBV6-1,once,TRBJ2-5,14,TRBD1,TGTGCCAGCAGTGAGTGGGACAGCCAAGAGACCCAGTACTTC,CASSEWDSQETQYF
TRBV27,-,TRBJ2-5,16,TRBD1,TGTGCCAGCAGCCGTTGGCTTACAGGGGGCGGCGAGACCCAGTACTTC,CASSRWLTGGGETQYF
TRBV2,-,TRBJ1-5,15,-,TGTGCCAGCAGTGAGGGGCGGAGCTTCAATCAGCCCCAGCATTTT,CASSEGRSFNQPQHF
TRBV9,-,TRBJ1-6,14,-,TGTGCCAGCAGCGTGGGACTGGAGAATTCACCCCTCCACTTT,CASSVGLENSPLHF
TRBV11-2,-,TRBJ2-2,17,TRBD2,TGTGCCAGCAGCTTATACAGTGGGACTAGCCACACCGGGGAGCTGTTTTTT,CASSLYSGTSHTGELFF
TRBV7-2,-,TRBJ2-2,14,-,TGTGCCAGCAGCTTATCAGTAACGACCGGGGAGCTGTTTTTT,CASSLSVTTGELFF
TRBV25-1,-,TRBJ2-1,15,-,TGTGCCAGCAGTGCTGGAGGGACAGACTACAATGAGCAGTTCTTC,CASSAGGTDYNEQFF
TRBV28,-,TRBJ1-2,14,-,TGTGCCAGCAGTTTATTAAGGCGGGCGGATGGCTACACCTTC,CASSLLRRADGYTF
TRBV15,-,TRBJ1-2,15,-,TGTGCCACCAGCAGAGGGGGGGGCGTGTACTATGGCTACACCTTC,CATSRGGGVYYGYTF
TRBV30,-,TRBJ2-7,13,-,TGTGCCTGGAGTGTACTTGGGGGGTACGAGCAGTACTTC,CAWSVLGGYEQYF
TRBV6-4,-,TRBJ2-2,16,-,TGTGCCAGCAGCCCGAAGAGTAGCCGGTACACCGGGGAGCTGTTTTTT,CASSPKSSRYTGELFF
TRBV5-4,-,TRBJ2-2,14,TRBD2,TGTGCCAGCAGCTCTAGCGGTTACACCGGGGAGCTGTTTTTT,CASSSSGYTGELFF
TRBV28,-,TRBJ2-6,14,-,TGTGCCACCCCGTCCCCCCTCGGGGCCAACGTCCTGACTTTC,CATPSPLGANVLTF
TRBV4-2,-,TRBJ2-1,14,-,TGTGCCAGCAGCCAAGAAGTAGCCTACAATGAGCAGTTCTTC,CASSQEVAYNEQFF
TRBV19,once,TRBJ1-1,14,-,TGTGCCAGTAGCCCCCGGGGGTCGGGCACTGAAGCTTTCTTT,CASSPRGSGTEAFF
TRBV2,-,TRBJ1-4,14,-,TGTGCCACCAGGGGTAGGAGGGAGGATGAAAAACTGTTTTTT,CATRGRREDEKLFF
TRBV13,-,TRBJ1-5,16,TRBD1,TGTGCCAGCAGCTTATCAGGACAGGGTTCCAATCAGCCCCAGCATTTT,CASSLSGQGSNQPQHF
TRBV19,few,TRBJ1-1,14,TRBD1,TGTGCCAGTAAGGTGACAGGGTCGAACACTGAAGCTTTCTTT,CASKVTGSNTEAFF
TRBV7-3,-,TRBJ2-1,18,TRBD2,TGTGCCAGCAGCCCTGGGGCCGCGGCGGGGGGGCCCTACAATGAGCAGTTCTTC,CASSPGAAAGGPYNEQFF
TRBV7-9,-,TRBJ2-3,13,-,TGTGCCAGCAGCTTGCAGGGCCCAGATACGCAGTATTTT,CASSLQGPDTQYF
TRBV7-9,-,TRBJ2-1,15,TRBD2,TGTGCCAGCAGCTTAGCTTCTAGCGGGTCACCCGAGCAGTTCTTC,CASSLASSGSPEQFF
TRBV9,-,TRBJ1-1,14,-,TGTGCCAGCAGCGTAGTAGGAGGGAACACTGAAGCTTTCTTT,CASSVVGGNTEAFF
TRBV2,-,TRBJ1-5,13,-,TGTGCCAGCGCCTGGGGGGAGGGGCAGCCCCAGCATTTT,CASAWGEGQPQHF
TRBV7-9,-,TRBJ1-4,15,TRBD1,TGTGCCAGCAGCAAAGGGGACAGGGGAGGTGTAAAACTGTTTTTT,CASSKGDRGGVKLFF
TRBV9,-,TRBJ2-2,16,-,TGTGCCAGCAGCGCGTCGGCAGGAACGAACACCGGGGAGCTGTTTTTT,CASSASAGTNTGELFF
TRBV7-2,-,TRBJ1-2,14,TRBD1,TGTGCCAGCAGCTTGGGGATCGGGACAGGGGTTCACACCTTC,CASSLGIGTGVHTF
TRBV6-7,-,TRBJ1-4,14,-,TGTGCCAGCAGTTACTCCAGTGAATGTGAAAAACTGTTTTTT,CASSYSSECEKLFF
TRBV9,few,TRBJ1-1,14,TRBD1,TGTGCCAGCAGCGCAAGACAGGGGGACGCTGAAGCTTTCTTT,CASSARQGDAEAFF
TRBV5-4,-,TRBJ2-3,16,TRBD2,TGTGCCAGCAGCCTTAGCGGGAGAGGAGGCACAGATACGCAGTATTTT,CASSLSGRGGTDTQYF
TRBV19,-,TRBJ2-5,16,-,TGTGCCAGTAGTATGGGGGGGGCAGGGGGCGAAGAGACCCAGTACTTC,CASSMGGAGGEETQYF
TRBV19,-,TRBJ2-3,13,TRBD2,TGTGCCAGTAGTATAGACCCTAGCGGGCGGGAGTTGTTT,CASSIDPSGRELF
TRBV7-9,-,TRBJ2-6,15,TRBD1,TGTGCCAGCAGCCGCGACAGGGCCGGGGCCAACGTCCTGACTTTC,CASSRDRAGANVLTF
TRBV18,-,TRBJ2-2,14,-,TGTGCCAGCTCACCAGCAGAAAACACCGGGGAGCTGTTTTTT,CASSPAENTGELFF
TRBV28,-,TRBJ1-1,11,-,TGTGCCAGCAGTTTACGCAGGGAAGCTTTCTTT,CASSLRREAFF
TRBV2,-,TRBJ2-5,15,-,TGTGCCAGCAGTCTCACCCGGGGAGGGGGAGAGACCCAGTACTTC,CASSLTRGGGETQYF
TRBV6-6,-,TRBJ1-1,13,-,TGTGCCAGCAGTTACCTCTGGAACACTGAAGCTTTCTTT,CASSYLWNTEAFF
TRBV25-1,-,TRBJ2-5,14,-,TGTGCCAGCAGTGAGGACTACCCAAAAGAGACCCAGTACTTC,CASSEDYPKETQYF
TRBV4-1,-,TRBJ2-7,17,TRBD2,TGCGCCAGCAGCCAAGAAGGGAGTTGGGCTAGCGGCTACGAGCAGTACTTC,CASSQEGSWASGYEQYF
TRBV5-1,few,TRBJ2-5,14,TRBD2,TGCGCCAGCAGCCCGGGACTAGCGCAAGAGACCCAGTACTTC,CASSPGLAQETQYF
TRBV6-6,-,TRBJ2-3,16,TRBD2,TGTGCCAGCAGTTATCCGGCGGGGGGGCAGACAGATACGCAGTATTTT,CASSYPAGGQTDTQYF
TRBV19,-,TRBJ2-1,15,TRBD2,TGTGCCAGTAGTAAGACTAGCGGCCGGAATAATGAGCAGTTCTTC,CASSKTSGRNNEQFF
TRBV29-1,-,TRBJ2-3,12,TRBD2,TGCAGCCCGAGACTAGCAGGTCATACGCAGTATTTT,CSPRLAGHTQYF
TRBV4-2,-,TRBJ2-7,14,-,TGTGCCAGCAGCCAAGTTGAAGGAGAGGGCGAGCAGTACTTC,CASSQVEGEGEQYF
TRBV7-9,few,TRBJ1-1,15,-,TGTGCCAGCAGACATAGCCAAGGGGCAAACACTGAAGCTTTCTTT,CASRHSQGANTEAFF
TRBV7-6,-,TRBJ1-2,13,TRBD1,TGTGCCAGCAGCTTCCGGGACAGGGGGCATCTCACCTTC,CASSFRDRGHLTF
TRBV5-8,-,TRBJ2-4,16,-,TGTGCCAGCAGCCCAGATCTGAGGGTAGCCAAAAACATTCAGTACTTC,CASSPDLRVAKNIQYF
TRBV27,-,TRBJ1-1,13,-,TGTGCCAGCAGTTCTCGGCAGGGTATGAGGGCTTTCTTT,CASSSRQGMRAFF
TRBV5-6,once,TRBJ2-7,18,TRBD1,TGTGCCAGCAGCTTACTGATGGACAGGGGACCCGTTGGCTACGAGCAGTACTTC,CASSLLMDRGPVGYEQYF
TRBV15,once,TRBJ2-5,16,TRBD1,TGTGCCACCAGCAGATCCCCGGACAGGGAGAGGGAGACCCAGTACTTC,CATSRSPDRERETQYF
TRBV5-4,few,TRBJ1-1,14,TRBD1,TGTGCCAGCAGCTTGCAGGGGGCGCCGACTGAAGCTTTCTTT,CASSLQGAPTEAFF